Listed here is a single T cell receptor (beta chain). Its antigen is unidentified. These data originate in a study of blood T cells in healthy people across ages. Points from the study as a whole: Naive CD4+ cell counts and diversity both ran higher in long-lived than in aged donors.

Trimming left V 3 bases short and J 13 bases short, with 25 bases between. This CDR3 region has 16 residues. Germline V gene sequence: CDR1 SGHTA, CDR2 FQGNSA. Primed by a sample-barcoded 5' primer and a J-beta primer mix, a second PCR proceeded for 7 to 11 cycles. A template-switch adaptor with 12 random nucleotides tagged each cDNA molecule. TCRdb used MiXCR to reprocess the 5' RACE reads, holding one entry per CDR3 protein. The table lists hundreds of thousands of distinct CDR3 sequences, about 45% of them singletons, with 20% to 25% in the top ten. The chain joins TRBV7-2 to TRBJ2-1, with D possibly matching TRBD2 (6 bases). This receptor was taken from an elderly man in good health. Input material: blood. The CDR3 region is CASSLWRGEFQETQFF. The DNA of the CDR3 is TGTGCCAGCAGCTTGTGGCGGGGAGAATTTCAAGAGACCCAGTTCTTC.